Listed below are T cell receptor beta chains from one sample, sequenced in a study of molecular identifiers for immune sequencing clone quantification. TCRdb independently ran MiXCR on the PCR reads; one entry per CDR3 protein. The sample has about 510,000 distinct CDR3 sequences, roughly 25% seen once. The sequenced material came from naive CD8+ T cells from blood, with Jurkat cell RNA spiked in. These receptors originate from a human donor in good health. Some libraries in this study had Jurkat cell RNA spiked in. CDR3s include the opening cysteine and the closing phenylalanine or tryptophan. Fields, in order: CDR3 length, D gene, V gene, J gene, clone size, CDR3 DNA, CDR3 protein. D genes are given only for firm matches. Size is omitted from some rows. Given values are once, few, many or a class for expanded clones.

>15|TRBD1|TRBV25-1|TRBJ2-7|NA
TGTGCCAGCAGTGATCGGACAGGGGGCTCGTACGAGCAGTACTTC
CASSDRTGGSYEQYF
>15|NA|TRBV21-1|TRBJ2-4|NA
TGTGCCAGCAGCAAAGTCGGCCGTCCGGGGAATATTCAGTACTTC
CASSKVGRPGNIQYF
>19|TRBD2|TRBV4-3|TRBJ2-2|few
TGCGCCAGCAGCCAAGATAGGCTAGCGGGAACTACGAACACCGGGGAGCTGTTTTTT
CASSQDRLAGTTNTGELFF
>13|NA|TRBV27|TRBJ2-3|many
TGTGCCAGCAGTATGGCAGGGAGTGATACGCAGTATTTT
CASSMAGSDTQYF
>14|NA|TRBV9|TRBJ2-7|NA
TGTGCCAGCAGCGTAGAAGAGAGCTCCTACGAGCAGTACTTC
CASSVEESSYEQYF
>13|TRBD1|TRBV2|TRBJ2-4|many
TGTGCCAGCAGGGACAGGGTAGAAAACATTCAGTACTTC
CASRDRVENIQYF
>17|TRBD1|TRBV11-2|TRBJ1-1|few
TGTGCCAGCAGCTTAGAAAGGACAGGGGGCGCGAGGACTGAAGCTTTCTTT
CASSLERTGGARTEAFF
>11|NA|TRBV30|TRBJ2-7|many
TGTGCCTGGAGTGTTCACTACGAGCAGTACTTC
CAWSVHYEQYF
>16|TRBD2|TRBV27|TRBJ2-3|few
TGTGCCAGTTCTAGCGGGGGCGTGTTAGTCCCAGATACGCAGTATTTT
CASSSGGVLVPDTQYF
>12|NA|TRBV6-2/TRBV6-3|TRBJ1-1|many
TGTGCCAGCAGTAATCCCCACCCTGAAGCTTTCTTT
CASSNPHPEAFF
>17|TRBD2|TRBV4-2|TRBJ2-7|many
TGTGCCAGCAGCCAAGGACTAGCGGGAGGCCTGATCTACGAGCAGTACTTC
CASSQGLAGGLIYEQYF
>15|NA|TRBV7-9|TRBJ1-2|few
TGTGCCAGCAGCCTCACCCTGCAGGCCGGCTATGGCTACACCTTC
CASSLTLQAGYGYTF
>14|NA|TRBV7-9|TRBJ2-7|many
TGTGCCAGCAGCTCACCTCTCGGGGCTGGGGAGCAGTACTTC
CASSSPLGAGEQYF
>14|NA|TRBV27|TRBJ2-3|NA
TGTGCCAGCAGTCCAATGACTAGTTTACCAGGGCAGTATTTT
CASSPMTSLPGQYF
>15|NA|TRBV6-5|TRBJ2-3|few
TGTGCCAGCAGTTACGTGGCGGGACGCACAGATACGCAGTATTTT
CASSYVAGRTDTQYF
>18|NA|TRBV19|TRBJ2-4|NA
TGTGCCAGTAGTATAGGGCTAGCCGCCACCCTAGCCAAAAACATTCAGTACTTC
CASSIGLAATLAKNIQYF
>14|NA|TRBV5-6|TRBJ2-1|few
TGTGCCAGCAGCCTGGAAACGTTGGTCCGAGGGCAGCTCTTC
CASSLETLVRGQLF
>15|TRBD1|TRBV11-2|TRBJ2-1|few
TGTGCCAGCAGCTTAGATCCGACAGGGTACAATGAGCAGTTCTTC
CASSLDPTGYNEQFF
>12|NA|TRBV7-9|TRBJ1-1|many
TGTGCCAGCAGCTCCGGGACCGCCGAAGCTTTCTTT
CASSSGTAEAFF
>15|NA|TRBV12-3/TRBV12-4|TRBJ2-4|many
TGTGCCAGCAGTTTTACACGAGGGACCAAAAACATTCAGTACTTC
CASSFTRGTKNIQYF
>13|NA|TRBV7-9|TRBJ2-7|many
TGTGCCAGCAGCCCCCCCGGACGGTCCGAGCAGTACTTC
CASSPPGRSEQYF
>14|TRBD1|TRBV3-1|TRBJ1-6|NA
TGTGCCAGCAGCCAACGGACAGGGGGGCGGCCCCTCCACTTT
CASSQRTGGRPLHF
>13|NA|TRBV15|TRBJ2-1|many
TGTGCCACCAGCAGGGTCACAGGGCGTGAGCAGTTCTTC
CATSRVTGREQFF
>15|NA|TRBV4-3|TRBJ1-4|many
TGCGCCAGCAGCCCAAGGGACGGGATTAATGAAAAACTGTTTTTT
CASSPRDGINEKLFF
>15|NA|TRBV4-3|TRBJ2-3|NA
TGCGCCAGCAGCCAAGACAGGGGCCTCACAGATACGCAGTATTTT
CASSQDRGLTDTQYF
>15|TRBD2|TRBV28|TRBJ2-7|many
TGTGCCAGCAGTTTGGGGGCTAGCGGGAGTTACGAGCAGTACTTC
CASSLGASGSYEQYF
>11|NA|TRBV7-9|TRBJ2-7|few
TGTGCCAGCACCTCGCGGGGCGAGCAGTACTTC
CASTSRGEQYF
>15|TRBD2|TRBV4-3|TRBJ2-7|few
TGCGCCAGCAGCCAAGATTCCCTAGCGGGAGGCGAGCAGTACTTC
CASSQDSLAGGEQYF
>15|NA|TRBV10-3|TRBJ1-3|NA
TGTGCCATCAGGCTACAGGAGACCTCTGGAAACACCATATATTTT
CAIRLQETSGNTIYF
>13|TRBD2|TRBV24-1|TRBJ2-1|few
TGTGCCACCAGTACTAGCGGGGGCAATGAGCAGTTCTTC
CATSTSGGNEQFF
>14|NA|TRBV6-5|TRBJ2-3|many
TGTGCCAAACCCGCTGATCCTAGCACAGATACGCAGTATTTT
CAKPADPSTDTQYF
>15|TRBD1|TRBV20-1|TRBJ2-7|NA
TGCAGTGCGCCTGAGCCGGGACAGAGACACTACGAGCAGTACTTC
CSAPEPGQRHYEQYF
>12|NA|TRBV30|TRBJ2-7|NA
TGTGCCTGGAGTGAGCTATCGTACGAGCAGTACTTC
CAWSELSYEQYF
>14|NA|TRBV5-3|TRBJ2-1|NA
TGTGCCAGCAAGTTTGAGGGGGGTGGAGGTGAGCAGTTCTTC
CASKFEGGGGEQFF
>15|NA|TRBV10-3|TRBJ1-5|few
TGTGCCATCAGTGAGTCCAGGGATAGCAATCAGCCCCAGCATTTT
CAISESRDSNQPQHF
>14|TRBD1|TRBV6-5|TRBJ2-7|NA
TGTGCCAGCAGTTACCGGACAGGGGCCTACGAGCAGTACTTC
CASSYRTGAYEQYF
>13|NA|TRBV28|TRBJ1-5|NA
TGTGCCAGCAGTTCCTACAGCCATCAGCCCCAGCATTTT
CASSSYSHQPQHF
>17|NA|TRBV6-2/TRBV6-3|TRBJ2-2|NA
TGTGCCAGCAGTGCCTTGCCAAGCCTGGGCAACACCGGGGAGCTGTTTTTT
CASSALPSLGNTGELFF
>13|NA|TRBV19|TRBJ2-7|few
TGTGCCAGTAGTATCAGGACCGGCATCGAGCAGTACTTC
CASSIRTGIEQYF
>15|NA|TRBV7-2|TRBJ2-3|many
TGTGCCAGCAGCTTAGGAAGGGGCCCCACAGATACGCAGTATTTT
CASSLGRGPTDTQYF
>15|NA|TRBV20-1|TRBJ2-2|NA
TGCAGTGCGGAGAGACAGTTCGCGAACACCGGGGAGCTGTTTTTT
CSAERQFANTGELFF
>15|NA|TRBV7-8|TRBJ2-4|many
TGTGCCAGCAGCCTGGCCAAGTCGGCCAAAAACATTCAGTACTTC
CASSLAKSAKNIQYF
>15|NA|TRBV19|TRBJ2-1|NA
TGTGCCAGTAGTTTGGGGGTGGCCTCGTTGGGTGAGCAGTTCTTC
CASSLGVASLGEQFF
>15|TRBD1|TRBV6-2/TRBV6-3|TRBJ2-3|NA
TGTACCAGCAGACCCCCGGGACAGGATACAGGTACGCAGTATTTT
CTSRPPGQDTGTQYF
>16|TRBD2|TRBV7-9|TRBJ2-1|NA
TGTGCCAGCAGCCTCCTACTAGCGGGAGGATACAATGAGCAGTTCTTC
CASSLLLAGGYNEQFF
>14|TRBD2|TRBV12-3/TRBV12-4|TRBJ2-5|few
TGTGCCAGCAGTTTAATAGCGGGAGAAGAGACCCAGTACTTC
CASSLIAGEETQYF
>14|NA|TRBV7-9|TRBJ2-5|few
TGTGCCAGCAGCTTAGAGGGATCGTCTTGGGTCCAGTACTTC
CASSLEGSSWVQYF
>15|TRBD2|TRBV11-2|TRBJ2-7|NA
TGTGCCAGCAGCTTAGCGGCGGGGGGGCTACACGAGCAGTACTTC
CASSLAAGGLHEQYF
>13|TRBD1|TRBV10-3|TRBJ2-5|many
TGTGCCATCGCAGGGGGAGCACAAGAGACCCAGTACTTC
CAIAGGAQETQYF
>14|NA|TRBV7-3|TRBJ2-1|few
TGTGCCAGCAGCCAGCCGGGAACATACAATGAGCAGTTCTTC
CASSQPGTYNEQFF
>19|TRBD1|TRBV7-8|TRBJ2-2|few
TGTGCCAGCAGCCCTACTCTCGGGACAGTATTCGCGAACACCGGGGAGCTGTTTTTT
CASSPTLGTVFANTGELFF
>15|NA|TRBV12-3/TRBV12-4|TRBJ2-5|many
TGTGCCAGCAGTTTAGCTTTGACCCCCGGGGCGGCCCAGTACTTC
CASSLALTPGAAQYF
>16|NA|TRBV27|TRBJ2-1|few
TGTGCCAGCAGTTTATCCCCTGCACCGACCTACAATGAGCAGTTCTTC
CASSLSPAPTYNEQFF